These 27 T cell receptor beta chains came from one sample sequenced in a study of T cell clonality in common variable immunodeficiency. Whole-study results and caveats: Fewer deletions and N-nucleotide insertions were reportedly seen in common variable immunodeficiency TCR beta sequences.

Only in-frame clones appear in the TCRdb table, and some are missing; sequencing was by immunoSEQ multiplex PCR. The record shows 20,000 or so clones for this sample, with no singletons present. Their antigen targets remain unknown. The sequencing sample was made of peripheral blood mononuclear cells. The receptor source for this set is a human donor with common variable immunodeficiency.

This clone has at least ten counts. The observed sequence ends 3 residues before the CDR3 terminus, with the missing tail filled in from the germline J gene. This chain links TRBV20-1 with TRBJ2-2, with D tentatively TRBD2 (6 bases). This CDR3 contains 14 residues. The V end was cut by 5 bases, the J end by 1 base, with 11 bases between. CDR1 is DFQATT and CDR2 is SNEGSKA in the germline V gene (reference sequence). The CDR3 spells CSADPGGNTGELFF. The CDR3 DNA, read in part, is TGCAGTGCTGACCCCGGGGGGAACACCGGGGAG.

There are many counts of this clone. Coverage ceases 3 residues before the CDR3 finishes, and the germline J gene fills in the end. This chain uses TRBV12-3 or TRBV12-4 with TRBJ1-5; 7 bases agree with TRBD1. CDR3 length equals 15 residues. The trim removed 6 bases at V and 2 bases at J, leaving 7 bases unmatched. The DNA read from the CDR3 is TGTGCCAGCAGGCGAGACAGGGTTGGCAATCAGCCC. Its translation is CASRRDRVGNQP. The complete CDR3 sequence is CASRRDRVGNQPQHF.

This clone was seen repeatedly, ten times or more. Sequencing ends 3 residues short of the CDR3 end; the germline J gene provides the rest. The chain recombines TRBV9 with TRBJ2-4; 7 nucleotides agree with TRBD2. Germline CDR1 SGDLS, CDR2 YYNGEE. The CDR3 spans 15 residues. Losses at the gene ends were 0 bases for V and 9 bases for J; bases not matched to a gene: 9. CDR3 region: CASSVEAHPGGIQYF. CDR3 DNA (partial): TGTGCCAGCAGCGTAGAGGCTCACCCGGGGGGCATT. Variable domain in full (rest from reference TRBV9 and TRBJ2-4): DSGVTQTPKHLITATGQRVTLRCSPRSGDLSVYWYQQSLDQGLQFLIQYYNGEERAKGNILERFSAQQFPDLHSELNLSSLELGDSALYFCASSVEAHPGGIQYFGAGTRLSVL.

This clone has a count of ten or more. With the read ending 3 residues before the CDR3 end, the germline J gene is used to fill in that end. This chain uses TRBV18 with TRBJ2-1; 12 bases are a match to TRBD2. Trimming removed 3 bases from V and 2 bases from J; junction bases left unmatched: 2. The V gene's germline CDR1 is KGHSH and CDR2 LQKENI. The CDR3 has 16 residues. The CDR3 loop reads CASSPTSGSPYNEQFF. CDR3 DNA (partial): TGTGCCAGCTCACCGACTAGCGGGAGTCCCTACAATGAG.

The table lists this clone with many counts. The read ends 3 residues early relative to the CDR3; the germline J gene fills the gap. The chain joins TRBV5-4 to TRBJ2-1, with D possibly being TRBD2 (5 bases). Trimming stripped 9 bases from V and 4 bases from J, with 11 bases between. This CDR3 is built from 12 residues. Germline values: CDR1 SGHNT, CDR2 YYREEE (reference sequence). CDR3 DNA, as far as it was read: TGTGCCACCACTAGTACTTACAATGAG. Translating gives CATTSTYNE. The whole CDR3 protein reads CATTSTYNEQFF.

This clone was seen at least ten times. The read ends 3 residues early relative to the CDR3; the germline J gene fills the gap. The V call is TRBV5-1, the J call TRBJ2-2; TRBD2 matches 7 bases. CDR3 length: 14 amino acids. The J segment lost 5 bases and the V segment lost 7 bases, leaving 8 bases of the junction unmatched. The germline V gene encodes CDR1 SGHRS and CDR2 YFSETQ. CDR3 amino acids: CASEERERTGELFF. The sequenced CDR3 bases are TGCGCCAGCGAAGAGCGGGAACGGACCGGGGAG.

This clone was seen repeatedly, ten times or more. From the germline J gene comes the end of the CDR3, since the read stops 3 residues before it. The rearrangement uses TRBV10-1 and TRBJ2-3; the D gene is possibly TRBD1 (6 bases). Germline loops: CDR1 WNHNN, CDR2 SYGVQD (reference sequence). The CDR3 extends over 15 amino acids. Trimming took off 4 bases at V and 0 bases at J, with 11 bases between the two ends. CDR3 bases read: TGCGCCAGCAGTGCTAGGGGGTCTAGCACAGATACG. Residues: CASSARGSSTDT. The entire CDR3 is CASSARGSSTDTQYF.

In its sample, this clone was seen many times. Sequencing ends 3 residues short of the CDR3 end; the germline J gene provides the rest. V usage is TRBV20-1 and J usage is TRBJ2-1; D may correspond to TRBD1 or TRBD2 (5 bases each). This CDR3 contains 14 residues. Germline loops: CDR1 DFQATT, CDR2 SNEGSKA (reference sequence). The V end lost 6 bases, the J end lost 0 bases, and 12 bases lay between the germline ends. CDR3 loop: CSAKERGSYNEQFF. CDR3 DNA, as far as it was read: TGCAGTGCCAAGGAGAGGGGCTCCTACAATGAG.

This clone has more than one count but fewer than ten. The CDR3 extends 3 residues past the end of the read, so its final part is completed from the germline J gene. The chain has TRBV11-2 and TRBJ1-2, with TRBD1 matching 12 bases. The CDR3 spans 15 residues. The V gene's germline CDR1 is SGHAT and CDR2 FQNNGV. V lost 5 bases, J lost 4 bases, and 5 bases stayed unmatched. The CDR3 loop is CASSPGQGAFYGYTF. CDR3 DNA (partial): TGTGCCAGCAGCCCGGGACAGGGGGCCTTCTATGGC.

This clone was counted many times. The CDR3 end falls 3 residues outside the read, so it is completed with the germline J gene. The chain links TRBV19 to TRBJ2-5; 11 positions agree with TRBD1. The CDR3 extends over 14 amino acids. Germline loops: CDR1 LNHDA, CDR2 SQIVND (reference sequence). With V trimmed by 4 bases and J by 4 bases, 2 bases remained unmatched. The CDR3 region is CASSRDRGSETQYF. CDR3 DNA, as far as it was read: TGTGCCAGTAGTAGGGACAGGGGGTCAGAGACC.

This clone was observed at least ten times. Read coverage stops 3 residues before the CDR3 terminus; the germline J gene supplies the remainder. The chain combines TRBV11-2 with TRBJ2-1; TRBD2 aligns across 10 bases. Germline-derived CDR1 and CDR2 are SGHAT and FQNNGV. The J segment lost 4 bases and the V segment lost 3 bases, leaving 3 bases of the junction unmatched. This CDR3 region has 15 residues. CDR3 sequence: CASSFVAGGYNEQFF. Partial CDR3 DNA: TGTGCCAGCAGCTTTGTAGCGGGAGGTTACAATGAG.

This clone came up many times. The CDR3 end is not reached by the read, which stops 3 residues before it; the germline J gene fills it in. This chain links TRBV2 with TRBJ2-2; D gene unclear. V was shortened by 3 bases and J by 0 bases, with 14 bases between the two germline ends. Per germline, CDR1 SNHLY and CDR2 FYNNEI. This CDR3 has 17 residues. The CDR3 spells CASSDRNYHSNTGELFF. The sequenced CDR3 bases are TGTGCCAGCAGTGACAGGAATTACCACTCGAACACCGGGGAG.

In its sample, this clone was seen many times. The CDR3 is cut off 3 residues early in the read; its end comes from the germline J gene. The chain couples TRBV20-1 to TRBJ2-5, with TRBD2 identical over 7 bases. The CDR3 runs 13 residues. The V segment lost 6 bases and the J segment 2 bases; nucleotides outside the gene matches: 6. Looked up from germline, CDR1 is DFQATT and CDR2 is SNEGSKA (reference sequence). CDR3 region: CSATGGSQETQYF. The sequenced part of the CDR3 DNA is TGCAGTGCAACGGGGGGTTCACAAGAGACC.

This clone was found many times. The CDR3 extends 3 residues past the end of the read, so its final part is completed from the germline J gene. This chain links TRBV7-3 with TRBJ2-7; TRBD1 agrees at 9 bases. The CDR3 sequence is 15 residues long. V lost 5 bases and J lost 5; bases outside the gene matches: 10. The germline V gene has CDR1 SGHTA and CDR2 FQGTGA. The chain's CDR3 is CASSLKGQGNHEQYF. CDR3 DNA (partial): TGTGCCAGCAGCCTAAAGGGACAGGGCAACCACGAG.

CDR3 in amino acids: CASIRHTSGNTIYF. The sequenced CDR3 bases are TGTGCCAGTATTCGACATACCTCTGGAAACACC. This chain joins TRBV19 and TRBJ1-3; no reliable D call. The CDR3 end lies 3 residues beyond the end of the read and is filled in from the germline J gene. CDR3 length: 14 amino acids. The germline V and J ends were trimmed by 7 bases and 0 bases, with 10 bases remaining between them. Germline V CDR1 and CDR2: LNHDA, SQIVND (reference sequence).

This clone has at least ten counts. The CDR3 end is not reached by the read, which stops 3 residues before it; the germline J gene fills it in. This chain uses TRBV5-1 with TRBJ1-5; 12 bases agree with TRBD1. The length of the CDR3 is 16 residues. V lost 4 bases to trimming and J lost 7 bases; unmatched junction nucleotides: 9. Germline loops: CDR1 SGHRS, CDR2 YFSETQ. The CDR3 is CASSIGGTGGGQPQHF. The covered CDR3 bases are TGCGCCAGCAGCATCGGAGGGACAGGGGGCGGACAGCCC. Together with reference TRBV5-1 and TRBJ1-5, the CDR3 gives the full variable domain: KAGVTQTPRYLIKTRGQQVTLSCSPISGHRSVSWYQQTPGQGLQFLFEYFSETQRNKGNFPGRFSGRQFSNSRSEMNVSTLELGDSALYLCASSIGGTGGGQPQHFGDGTRLSIL.

The sample holds many counts of this clone. The read finishes 3 residues shy of the CDR3 end, and the germline J gene is used to complete it. V is TRBV12-3 or TRBV12-4 and J is TRBJ2-3, with 8 bases fitting TRBD2. The CDR3 has 15 amino acids. The V segment lost 2 bases and the J segment 5 bases; nucleotides outside the gene matches: 6. The DNA read from the CDR3 is TGTGCCAGCAGTTTATCCAGCGGGAGTGGAGATACG. It yields the protein CASSLSSGSGDT. The entire CDR3 is CASSLSSGSGDTQYF.

This clone appeared many times. The CDR3 here is CASSLGDRGSGVAFF. The sequenced CDR3 bases are TGTGCCAGCAGTCTGGGGGACAGGGGAAGTGGGGTA. V and J are TRBV28 and TRBJ1-1; 10 bases match TRBD1. The read ends 3 residues early relative to the CDR3; the germline J gene fills the gap. The germline V gene encodes CDR1 MDHEN and CDR2 SYDVKM. The CDR3 is 15 amino acids.

This clone has ten or more counts. Sequencing ends 3 residues short of the CDR3 end; the germline J gene provides the rest. The chain has TRBV6-1 and TRBJ1-5, with D maybe TRBD1 (5 bases). V was pared by 1 base and J by 2 bases, with 12 bases between. CDR1 and CDR2 from the germline V gene are MNHNS and SASEGT. This CDR3 has 16 amino acids. Incomplete CDR3 DNA: TGTGCCAGCAGTGAAGGACAGACGTGGCGCAATCAGCCC. Translation: CASSEGQTWRNQP. The whole CDR3 protein reads CASSEGQTWRNQPQHF.

On this clone itself: The read terminates 3 residues before the CDR3 end, so the remaining end is supplied by the germline J gene. J is TRBJ2-1 and V is TRBV19; 10 positions agree with TRBD1. Germline CDR1 reads LNHDA; CDR2 reads SQIVND (reference sequence). Trimming cost V 2 bases and J 7 bases; bases outside gene matches: 8. This CDR3 region has 16 residues. The CDR3 bases that were read are TGTGCCAGTAGTATACTGACAGGGGGCATGTCGAATGAG. Protein product: CASSILTGGMSNE. The whole CDR3 is CASSILTGGMSNEQFF.

This clone was seen repeatedly, ten times or more. The CDR3 goes on 3 residues after the read ends, and that part is filled in from the germline J gene. The V and J genes are TRBV11-2 and TRBJ2-7; perhaps TRBD1 as D (8 bases). This CDR3 has 15 amino acids. Trimming removed 3 bases from V and 6 bases from J, with 18 bases in between. Germline V CDR1 and CDR2: SGHAT, FQNNGV. The sequenced part of the CDR3 DNA is TGTGCCAGCAGCTTCCGGACAGGGAGGGAGGTCGAG. It is translated as CASSFRTGREVE. The whole CDR3 reads CASSFRTGREVEQYF.

This clone is categorized as medium-sized (0.01 to 0.1%). Read coverage stops 3 residues before the CDR3 terminus; the germline J gene supplies the remainder. The chain is built from TRBV29-1 and TRBJ2-5, with TRBD1 identical over 7 bases. The V gene's germline CDR1 is SQVTM and CDR2 ANQGSEA. The CDR3 is 13 residues long. V lost 1 base, J lost 4 bases, and 3 bases stayed unmatched. CDR3 DNA (partial): TGCAGCGTTGAAGGACAGGGAAGAGAGACC. It specifies CSVEGQGRET. The whole CDR3 region reads CSVEGQGRETQYF.

This clone was counted between two and nine times. The read ends 3 residues before the CDR3 terminus; that terminus is restored from the germline J gene. J is TRBJ1-5 and V is TRBV7-2; no firm D call. Trimming left V 3 bases short and J 9 bases short, with 12 bases between. The CDR3 has 13 residues. Germline-derived CDR1 and CDR2 are SGHTA and FQGNSA. The CDR3 sequence is CASSFEPSRPQHF. CDR3 DNA, as far as it was read: TGTGCCAGCAGCTTTGAGCCCTCGAGGCCC.

This clone was seen at least ten times. The CDR3 extends 3 residues past the end of the read, so its final part is completed from the germline J gene. The chain couples TRBV5-6 to TRBJ2-3; 9 positions agree with TRBD2. The CDR3 runs 14 residues. V lost 5 bases to trimming and J lost 8 bases; unmatched junction nucleotides: 9. CDR1 and CDR2 (germline): SGHDT, YYEEEE. The CDR3 is CASRASGAQSTQYF. The sequenced CDR3 bases are TGTGCCAGCAGAGCTAGCGGGGCGCAAAGTACG.

This clone was detected a few times. The read finishes 3 residues shy of the CDR3 end, and the germline J gene is used to complete it. The rearrangement joins TRBV7-8 to TRBJ1-1; 10 bases match TRBD1. In germline, CDR1 is SGHVS, CDR2 FQNEAQ. This CDR3 has 15 amino acids. V lost 3 bases to trimming and J lost 0 bases; unmatched junction nucleotides: 1. CDR3 protein: CASSLGQGMNTEAFF. The sequenced part of the CDR3 DNA is TGTGCCAGCAGCTTGGGACAGGGGATGAACACTGAA.

The table lists this clone with many counts. The sequenced fragment ends 3 residues before the CDR3 boundary, so the rest is inferred from the germline J gene. V is TRBV28 and J is TRBJ2-1; 7 bases agree with TRBD2. This CDR3 comprises 15 residues. With V trimmed by 5 bases and J by 4 bases, 8 bases remained unmatched. Germline CDR1 and CDR2: MDHEN and SYDVKM. CDR3 region: CASSPLWGGYNEQFF. CDR3 DNA, as far as it was read: TGTGCCAGCAGTCCTCTCTGGGGGGGATACAATGAG.

This clone was seen repeatedly, ten times or more. The missing CDR3 end, 3 residues past where the read stops, is filled in from the germline J gene. The V and J genes are TRBV20-1 and TRBJ2-1; 13 nucleotides match TRBD2. Germline trimming cut 4 bases from V and 7 bases from J; bases unmatched to any gene: 7. Germline CDR1 is DFQATT and CDR2 is SNEGSKA (reference sequence). CDR3 length: 15 amino acids. The chain's CDR3 is CSAKPGLAGSNEQFF. Incomplete CDR3 DNA: TGCAGTGCTAAACCGGGACTAGCGGGATCTAATGAG.